The TCR beta chain under discussion was sequenced for a study of T-cell reconstitution after alpha-beta-depleted transplantation in children. Comments on this clonotype: Its matching antigen is unknown.

In germline, CDR1 is SGHRS, CDR2 YFSETQ. The CDR3 runs 12 residues. The V and J ends lost 0 bases and 10 bases respectively, with 8 bases between them. The study's findings and limits: T-cell numbers and diversity one year post-transplant derived largely from freshly generated T cells. Reports say that about two months after transplant, the alpha-beta T cells came out of several hundred graft clones that had expanded.

During its preparation, the TCRbeta library received unique molecular identifiers. TCRdb re-derived calls from the PCR reads in MiXCR, one entry per CDR3 protein. The profile shows 250,000 to 400,000 distinct CDR3 sequences, over 20% of them singletons. This TCR came from a male patient under 18 who had a stem cell transplant for acute lymphoblastic leukemia, so the T cells may come from the graft donor. The source was PBMCs, mostly from graft donor cells, collected 180 days after TCRalphabeta/CD19-depleted stem cell transplant. The chain employs TRBV5-1 and TRBJ2-1; D is perhaps TRBD1 (5 bases). This chain's CDR3 is CASSLGGLEQFF. The CDR3 region has the DNA TGCGCCAGCAGCTTGGGGGGCTTGGAGCAGTTCTTC.